This TCR beta chain was profiled in a study of blood T cell repertoires in COVID-19. Background on the study: Sites across the United States, Italy and Spain contributed samples from acute and convalescent COVID-19. PBMCs, B-cell-depleted T cells, or T cells were the source of the cDNA or gDNA that made up the material.

In the authors' methods: Amplification of reference gene primers provided the estimated nucleated cell counts. Libraries were prepared by immunoSEQ multiplex PCR; TCRdb keeps only in-frame clonotypes and omits some of them. The D gene and trimming were derived from the DNA, and the V and J assignments and clone size from that table. The sample lists about 44,000 clones, around three quarters seen once, with about 60% in the top ten. With V trimmed by 1 base and J by 9 bases, 12 bases remained unmatched. Germline-derived CDR1 and CDR2 are LNHNV and YYDKDF (reference sequence). The CDR3 covers 17 residues.

This TCR derives from an elderly man with acute or convalescent COVID-19. This chain links TRBV15 with TRBJ1-6, with 7 nucleotides matching TRBD1. Sequenced sample: peripheral blood. The CDR3 bases are TGTGCCACCAGCAGAGTTCGACCAGGGGGAGTGAGTTCACCCCTCCACTTT. Its protein is CATSRVRPGGVSSPLHF. Based on the CDR3 plus reference TRBV15 and TRBJ1-6, the full variable domain is DAMVIQNPRYQVTQFGKPVTLSCSQTLNHNVMYWYQQKSSQAPKLLFHYYDKDFNNEADTPDNFQSRRPNTSFCFLDIRSPGLGDTAMYLCATSRVRPGGVSSPLHFGNGTRLTVT.